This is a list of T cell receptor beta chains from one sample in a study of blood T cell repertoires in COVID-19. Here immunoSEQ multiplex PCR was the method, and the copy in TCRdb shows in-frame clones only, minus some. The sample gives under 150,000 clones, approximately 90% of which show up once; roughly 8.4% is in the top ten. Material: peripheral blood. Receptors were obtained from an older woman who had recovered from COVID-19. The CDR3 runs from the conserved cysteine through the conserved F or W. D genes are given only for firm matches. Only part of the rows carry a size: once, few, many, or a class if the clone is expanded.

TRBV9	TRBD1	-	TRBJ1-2	TGTGCCAGCAGCGGACCGGACAGGGGGGTCTATGGCTACACCTTC	CASSGPDRGVYGYTF
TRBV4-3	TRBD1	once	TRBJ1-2	TGCGCCAGCAGCCCTCAACAGGGGGCGGGGTATGGCTACACCTTC	CASSPQQGAGYGYTF
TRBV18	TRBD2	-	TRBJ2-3	TGTGCCAGCTCAGAATTGGCGGGGGGCATCACAGATACGCAGTATTTT	CASSELAGGITDTQYF
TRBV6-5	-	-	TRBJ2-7	TGTGCCAGCACCTCAAGGAGCTCCTACGAGCAGTACTTC	CASTSRSSYEQYF
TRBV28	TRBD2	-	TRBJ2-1	TGTGCCAGCAGCCATGCCCCAGACTGGCCTAGCGGGCGAAGCTCCTACAATGAGCAGTTCTTC	CASSHAPDWPSGRSSYNEQFF
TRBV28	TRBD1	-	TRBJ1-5	TGTGCCAGCAGGGCCGGGACAGCCAATCAGCCCCAGCATTTT	CASRAGTANQPQHF
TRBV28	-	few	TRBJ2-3	TGTGCCAGCAGTCCTTATACTAGTGATTTCACAGATACGCAGTATTTT	CASSPYTSDFTDTQYF
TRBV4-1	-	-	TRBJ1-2	TGCGCCAGCAGCTCGTCTGCGGGCTCTGGCTACACCTTC	CASSSSAGSGYTF
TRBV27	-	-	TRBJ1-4	TGTGCCAGCAGTTTGGGCCGAGCTGCAACTAATGAAAAACTGTTTTTT	CASSLGRAATNEKLFF
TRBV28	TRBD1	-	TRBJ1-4	TGTGCCAGCAGGGGACAGGGGTTTGAAAAACTGTTTTTT	CASRGQGFEKLFF
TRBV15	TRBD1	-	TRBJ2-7	TGTGCCACCAGCAGAGAAGGGGGACAGGGGCTCTACGAGCAGTACTTC	CATSREGGQGLYEQYF
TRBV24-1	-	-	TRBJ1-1	TGTGCCACCAGGATGGGGGCTCTCAACACTGAAGCTTTCTTT	CATRMGALNTEAFF
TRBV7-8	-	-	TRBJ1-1	TGTGCCAGCAGCTTAGCGTGGAGGGGTCGTCGGAACACTGAAGCTTTCTTT	CASSLAWRGRRNTEAFF
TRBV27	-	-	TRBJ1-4	TGTGCCAGCAGTCCCCCGACAGGCCGCGTCGAAAAACTGTTTTTT	CASSPPTGRVEKLFF
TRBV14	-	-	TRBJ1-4	TGTGCCAGCAGCCCTGTGGGCGCAACTAATGAAAAACTGTTTTTT	CASSPVGATNEKLFF
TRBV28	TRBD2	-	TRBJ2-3	TGTGCCAGCACTGAGTCTAGCGGGCAGACAGATACGCAGTATTTT	CASTESSGQTDTQYF
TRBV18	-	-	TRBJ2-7	TGTGCCAGCTCACCACCCGGGTTGGGCTACGAGCAGTACTTC	CASSPPGLGYEQYF
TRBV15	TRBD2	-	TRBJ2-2	TGTGCCACCAGCAGAGATAGGACTAGCGGGAGCACCGGGGAGCTGTTTTTT	CATSRDRTSGSTGELFF
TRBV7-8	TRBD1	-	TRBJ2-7	TGTGCCAGCAGCTTGACCGGGACAGGGGCCTACGAGCAGTACTTC	CASSLTGTGAYEQYF
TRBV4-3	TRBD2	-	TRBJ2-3	TGCGCCAGCAGCCAAGGGGGTGGGACTAGCGGGAGAGATACGCAGTATTTT	CASSQGGGTSGRDTQYF
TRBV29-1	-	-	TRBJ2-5	TGCAGCGTTTCCCCTCAAGAGACCCAGTACTTC	CSVSPQETQYF
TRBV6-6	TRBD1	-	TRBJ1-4	TGTGCCAGCAGTCACGGGACAGTTGACGAAAAACTGTTTTTT	CASSHGTVDEKLFF
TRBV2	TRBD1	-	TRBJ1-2	TGTGCCAGCAGTGAAGGTGGCAGGGGGGCCTATGGCTACACCTTC	CASSEGGRGAYGYTF
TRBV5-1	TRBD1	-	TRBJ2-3	TGCGCCAGCAGCCTCGGACAGGGGGGGGCAGATACGCAGTATTTT	CASSLGQGGADTQYF
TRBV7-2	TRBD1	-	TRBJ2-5	TGTGCCAGCAGCTTAACCTCAGGGGGCGGGGAGACCCAGTACTTC	CASSLTSGGGETQYF
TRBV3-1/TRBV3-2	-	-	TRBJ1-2	TGTGCCAGCAGCTTCAGGGGCGGCTACACCTTC	CASSFRGGYTF
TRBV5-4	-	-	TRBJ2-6	TGTGCCAGCAGACTGAACTCTGGGGCCAACGTCCTGACTTTC	CASRLNSGANVLTF
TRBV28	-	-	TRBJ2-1	TGTGCCAGCAGCGTCTACAATGAGCAGTTCTTC	CASSVYNEQFF
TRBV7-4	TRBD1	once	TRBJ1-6	TGTGCCAGCAGCTTCGCACACCGGGACAGATTTTATAATTCACCCCTCCACTTT	CASSFAHRDRFYNSPLHF
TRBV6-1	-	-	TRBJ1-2	TGTGCCAGCAGTGAAGTAGGGGGAGCGCACTATGGCTACACCTTC	CASSEVGGAHYGYTF
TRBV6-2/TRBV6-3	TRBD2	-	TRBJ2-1	TGTGCCAGCAGTTTTCGACTAGCGGGGGGGCGGAATGAGCAGTTCTTC	CASSFRLAGGRNEQFF
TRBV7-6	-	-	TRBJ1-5	TGTGCCAGCAGCTCATACGAGGGTCAGCCCCAGCATTTT	CASSSYEGQPQHF
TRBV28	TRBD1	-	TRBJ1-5	TGTGCCAGCAGTCGGACAGGGGTGTATCAGCCCCAGCATTTT	CASSRTGVYQPQHF
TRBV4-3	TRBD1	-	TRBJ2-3	TGCGCCAGCAGCCAAGAACGACAGGGGGCCATGTTGTATACGCAGTATTTT	CASSQERQGAMLYTQYF
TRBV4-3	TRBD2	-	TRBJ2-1	TGCGCCAGCAGCCATGGACTAGCGAACAATGAGCAGTTCTTC	CASSHGLANNEQFF
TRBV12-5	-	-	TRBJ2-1	TGTGCTAGTGGTTTGGTACAAGCTGCGGGGAATGAGCAGTTCTTC	CASGLVQAAGNEQFF
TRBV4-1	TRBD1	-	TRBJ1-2	TGCGCCAGCAGCCAAGAGCCCTCCGGGACAGGGGGCACTGGCTACACCTTC	CASSQEPSGTGGTGYTF
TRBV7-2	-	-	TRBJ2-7	TGTGCCAGCAGCTTAAGGTCTGGGCTAGGGGGAGGGTACGAGCAGTACTTC	CASSLRSGLGGGYEQYF
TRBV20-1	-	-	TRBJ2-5	TGCAGTGGAATGGCGGAGGAGACCCAGTACTTC	CSGMAEETQYF
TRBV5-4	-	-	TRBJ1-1	TGTGCCAGCAGCTTGGCCTGGGCAGGGAGGACTGAAGCTTTCTTT	CASSLAWAGRTEAFF
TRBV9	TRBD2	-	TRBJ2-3	TGTGCCAGCAGCGTAGGAGCGGGGGGCGGAGATACGCAGTATTTT	CASSVGAGGGDTQYF
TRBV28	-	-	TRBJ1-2	TGTGCCAGCAGTTTAAGGACCCACGGGGGGAACTATGGCTACACCTTC	CASSLRTHGGNYGYTF
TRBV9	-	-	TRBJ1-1	TGTGCCAGCACCACGACAGGAATGAACACTGAAGCTTTCTTT	CASTTTGMNTEAFF
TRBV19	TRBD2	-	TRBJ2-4	TGTGCCAGTAGTATAGTCGGGCTAGCGGGGGACATTCAGTACTTC	CASSIVGLAGDIQYF